The rows below give T cell receptor beta chains drawn from one sample of a study of OX40 agonist ivuxolimab in advanced cancers. Only in-frame clones appear in the TCRdb table, and some are missing; sequencing was by immunoSEQ multiplex PCR. The sample contains tens of thousands of clones, around 77% of which appear only once. Here the sequenced sample was CD4+ or CD8+ T cells sorted from blood, taken in a trial of the OX40 agonist ivuxolimab. Every receptor here comes from an adult with an advanced solid tumor such as melanoma, head and neck, liver or kidney cancer. CDR3s include the opening cysteine and the closing phenylalanine or tryptophan. The D gene is left open where the match is weak. Clone sizes are given selectively: once, few, many, or a class where the clone is expanded.

clone size: -
D gene: -
CDR3 length: 15
J gene: TRBJ1-1
V gene: TRBV4-1
CDR3 DNA: TGCGCCAGCAGCATATCACAGGGTGGAGGCACTGAAGCTTTCTTT
CDR3 protein: CASSISQGGGTEAFF

clone size: -
D gene: TRBD2
CDR3 length: 14
J gene: TRBJ2-1
V gene: TRBV25-1
CDR3 DNA: TGTGCCAGCAGTGGACTAGCGGGAGGGGGAGAGCAGTTCTTC
CDR3 protein: CASSGLAGGGEQFF

clone size: once
D gene: -
CDR3 length: 15
J gene: TRBJ2-3
V gene: TRBV9
CDR3 DNA: TGTGCCAGCAGCGTAGGGGGGGGCCACACAGATACGCAGTATTTT
CDR3 protein: CASSVGGGHTDTQYF

clone size: -
D gene: TRBD2
CDR3 length: 16
J gene: TRBJ2-1
V gene: TRBV9
CDR3 DNA: TGTGCCAGCAGCGCAAGACTAGCGGAACTCTACAATGAGCAGTTCTTC
CDR3 protein: CASSARLAELYNEQFF

clone size: -
D gene: TRBD1
CDR3 length: 15
J gene: TRBJ1-4
V gene: TRBV28
CDR3 DNA: TGTGCCAGCAGGGGCCGGGACAGGGGCGCCGTAAAACTGTTTTTT
CDR3 protein: CASRGRDRGAVKLFF

clone size: once
D gene: -
CDR3 length: 14
J gene: TRBJ2-3
V gene: TRBV7-9
CDR3 DNA: TGTGCCAGCATCCCCGCGACAGGCAGGGATACGCAGTATTTT
CDR3 protein: CASIPATGRDTQYF

clone size: -
D gene: TRBD1
CDR3 length: 17
J gene: TRBJ1-5
V gene: TRBV7-8
CDR3 DNA: TGTGCCAGCAGCTTACCCGGACAGGGCGAAAGCAATCAGCCCCAGCATTTT
CDR3 protein: CASSLPGQGESNQPQHF

clone size: -
D gene: -
CDR3 length: 12
J gene: TRBJ1-2
V gene: TRBV6-6
CDR3 DNA: TGTGCCAGTGGGAGCTACGACTATGGCTACACCTTC
CDR3 protein: CASGSYDYGYTF

clone size: -
D gene: TRBD1
CDR3 length: 14
J gene: TRBJ1-1
V gene: TRBV4-2
CDR3 DNA: TGTGCCAGCAGCTCGGGACAGGGTATAACTGAAGCTTTCTTT
CDR3 protein: CASSSGQGITEAFF

clone size: -
D gene: -
CDR3 length: 16
J gene: TRBJ2-1
V gene: TRBV27
CDR3 DNA: TGTGCCAGCAGTACACCAACAGGGCCCTCCTACAATGAGCAGTTCTTC
CDR3 protein: CASSTPTGPSYNEQFF

clone size: -
D gene: -
CDR3 length: 11
J gene: TRBJ1-1
V gene: TRBV30
CDR3 DNA: TGTGCCTGGACTGTGAACACTGAAGCTTTCTTT
CDR3 protein: CAWTVNTEAFF

clone size: -
D gene: -
CDR3 length: 15
J gene: TRBJ2-2
V gene: TRBV4-1
CDR3 DNA: TGCGCCAGCAGCCAAGAGTGGACAGTCTCCGGGGAGCTGTTTTTT
CDR3 protein: CASSQEWTVSGELFF

clone size: -
D gene: TRBD1
CDR3 length: 13
J gene: TRBJ2-7
V gene: TRBV7-3
CDR3 DNA: TGTGCCAGCAGCCCCCGGGACAGAAACGAGCAGTACTTC
CDR3 protein: CASSPRDRNEQYF

clone size: -
D gene: TRBD1
CDR3 length: 14
J gene: TRBJ2-7
V gene: TRBV5-4
CDR3 DNA: TGTGCCAGCAGCTTGCAGGGGGCCCCCTACGAGCAGTACTTC
CDR3 protein: CASSLQGAPYEQYF

clone size: -
D gene: -
CDR3 length: 15
J gene: TRBJ2-2
V gene: TRBV5-4
CDR3 DNA: TGTGCCAGCAGCACCGGGGTGATCACCGGCGGGGAGCTGTTTTTT
CDR3 protein: CASSTGVITGGELFF

clone size: once
D gene: TRBD1
CDR3 length: 15
J gene: TRBJ2-7
V gene: TRBV6-1
CDR3 DNA: TGTGCCAGCAGTGAAGACCCGACAGGGGCATACGAGCAGTACTTC
CDR3 protein: CASSEDPTGAYEQYF

clone size: -
D gene: TRBD1
CDR3 length: 15
J gene: TRBJ2-3
V gene: TRBV7-2
CDR3 DNA: TGTGCCAGCAGCTTAGGACAGGGGTTGCCAGATACGCAGTATTTT
CDR3 protein: CASSLGQGLPDTQYF

clone size: -
D gene: TRBD2
CDR3 length: 17
J gene: TRBJ2-1
V gene: TRBV27
CDR3 DNA: TGTGCCAGCAGTTTAATTTCTAGCGGGTTCTCCTACAATGAGCAGTTCTTC
CDR3 protein: CASSLISSGFSYNEQFF

clone size: -
D gene: -
CDR3 length: 14
J gene: TRBJ1-2
V gene: TRBV27
CDR3 DNA: TGTGCCAGCAGTTTATCGGCGAGGAACTATGGCTACACCTTC
CDR3 protein: CASSLSARNYGYTF

clone size: medium-sized
D gene: TRBD1
CDR3 length: 12
J gene: TRBJ1-1
V gene: TRBV29-1
CDR3 DNA: TGCAGCGTTGATACAGGGGAGACTGAAGCTTTCTTT
CDR3 protein: CSVDTGETEAFF

clone size: -
D gene: -
CDR3 length: 15
J gene: TRBJ2-7
V gene: TRBV5-5
CDR3 DNA: TGTGCCAGCAGCTACACCGGATCATACTCCTACGAGCAGTACTTC
CDR3 protein: CASSYTGSYSYEQYF

clone size: -
D gene: -
CDR3 length: 15
J gene: TRBJ2-1
V gene: TRBV5-1
CDR3 DNA: TGCGCCAGCAGCTTGGGGAGGTCGGACTACAATGAGCAGTTCTTC
CDR3 protein: CASSLGRSDYNEQFF

clone size: -
D gene: -
CDR3 length: 14
J gene: TRBJ2-7
V gene: TRBV5-6
CDR3 DNA: TGTGCCAGCAGCTTAAGGACACTGGCCTACGAGCAGTACTTC
CDR3 protein: CASSLRTLAYEQYF

clone size: -
D gene: TRBD1
CDR3 length: 13
J gene: TRBJ2-1
V gene: TRBV7-3
CDR3 DNA: TGTGCCAGCAGCTCAAGGGACAGAAATGAGCAGTTCTTC
CDR3 protein: CASSSRDRNEQFF

clone size: -
D gene: -
CDR3 length: 14
J gene: TRBJ2-2
V gene: TRBV6-5
CDR3 DNA: TGTGCCAGCGGCCTTGGACCTAACACCGGGGAGCTGTTTTTT
CDR3 protein: CASGLGPNTGELFF

clone size: -
D gene: TRBD2
CDR3 length: 16
J gene: TRBJ2-2
V gene: TRBV13
CDR3 DNA: TGTGCCAGCAGCTTAGCCCTGGGACTAGCGACCGGGGAGCTGTTTTTT
CDR3 protein: CASSLALGLATGELFF

clone size: -
D gene: -
CDR3 length: 15
J gene: TRBJ2-1
V gene: TRBV27
CDR3 DNA: TGTGCCAGCAGTTTATCACTGAGGACAGTCAATGAGCAGTTCTTC
CDR3 protein: CASSLSLRTVNEQFF

clone size: -
D gene: -
CDR3 length: 16
J gene: TRBJ2-1
V gene: TRBV4-2
CDR3 DNA: TGTGCCAGCAGCCAAGACACGGGAGAAGCCTACAATGAGCAGTTCTTC
CDR3 protein: CASSQDTGEAYNEQFF

clone size: -
D gene: TRBD1
CDR3 length: 18
J gene: TRBJ1-1
V gene: TRBV28
CDR3 DNA: TGTGCCAGCAGTTTTGGACCGGGACAGGGACCTTTTCACACTGAAGCTTTCTTT
CDR3 protein: CASSFGPGQGPFHTEAFF

clone size: -
D gene: -
CDR3 length: 15
J gene: TRBJ2-1
V gene: TRBV7-6
CDR3 DNA: TGTGCCAGCAGCTTATCCGGGAGCTCCTACAATGAGCAGTTCTTC
CDR3 protein: CASSLSGSSYNEQFF

clone size: -
D gene: -
CDR3 length: 14
J gene: TRBJ1-5
V gene: TRBV5-5
CDR3 DNA: TGTGCCAGCAGCTTGGGGATTAGCAATCAGCCCCAGCATTTT
CDR3 protein: CASSLGISNQPQHF

clone size: once
D gene: -
CDR3 length: 12
J gene: TRBJ1-1
V gene: TRBV12-5
CDR3 DNA: TGTGCTAGTGGTTTTGGTCCCACTGAAGCTTTCTTT
CDR3 protein: CASGFGPTEAFF

clone size: -
D gene: TRBD1
CDR3 length: 13
J gene: TRBJ1-2
V gene: TRBV27
CDR3 DNA: TGTGCCAGCAGTTTATCTCAGGGGGCTGGCTACACCTTC
CDR3 protein: CASSLSQGAGYTF

clone size: few
D gene: -
CDR3 length: 14
J gene: TRBJ2-7
V gene: TRBV15
CDR3 DNA: TGTGCCACCAGCGTTTACGAGGGAGACTACGAGCAGTACTTC
CDR3 protein: CATSVYEGDYEQYF

clone size: few
D gene: -
CDR3 length: 14
J gene: TRBJ1-4
V gene: TRBV5-6
CDR3 DNA: TGTGCCAGCAGCTTCGGTGGGGGCGATGAAAAACTGTTTTTT
CDR3 protein: CASSFGGGDEKLFF

clone size: -
D gene: -
CDR3 length: 12
J gene: TRBJ2-7
V gene: TRBV29-1
CDR3 DNA: TGCAGCGTTGAAGTGCGCTCCTACGAGCAGTACTTC
CDR3 protein: CSVEVRSYEQYF